This T cell receptor beta chain derives from a study of blood T cell repertoires in COVID-19. Measured with immunoSEQ multiplex PCR; TCRdb has only the in-frame clones, and not every one. The top ten clones hold 3% to 4.5% of a sample with 12,000 or so clones, about four fifths of them seen once. The J segment lost 5 bases and the V segment lost 5 bases, leaving 11 bases of the junction unmatched. CDR3 length: 16 amino acids. Germline values: CDR1 SEHNR, CDR2 FQNEAQ (reference sequence). This receptor was identified in a woman aged 55-69 years with acute or convalescent COVID-19. The specimen sequenced was peripheral blood. The V and J genes are TRBV7-9 and TRBJ2-5, with TRBD1 matching 10 bases. CDR3 amino acids: CASSAKFGQGVETQYF. In DNA form, the CDR3 reads TGTGCCAGCAGCGCAAAATTCGGACAGGGGGTTGAGACCCAGTACTTC.